This T cell receptor (beta chain) originates from a study of cytomegalovirus exposure and HLA in healthy donors. Across the study: Approximately 180 million T cells yielded 110 million or so unique TCR beta sequences in earlier analysis.

Both 60 Vbeta primers and 13 Jbeta primers went into the PCR. Using immunoSEQ multiplex PCR, the repertoire was profiled, and TCRdb retains in-frame clones only, with some absent. The data show under 90,000 clones, with roughly 64% seen just once and 7.5% to 8% held by the top ten. Overall study findings and caveats: CMV antigen specificity of a few CMV-associated chains was confirmed in vitro.

This CDR3 contains 13 residues. V lost 4 bases to trimming and J lost 2 bases, with 8 bases between them. The germline gives CDR1 SNHLY, CDR2 FYNNEI. Remarks on this clone: Its matching antigen is unknown.

This TCR derives from a man in his forties in good health and CMV-seropositive. The gene calls are TRBV2 and TRBJ2-5; possible D gene TRBD1, 5 bases. The sample taken for sequencing was PBMCs. This CDR3 reads CASSGQLQETQYF. CDR3 bases: TGTGCCAGCAGTGGACAGTTACAAGAGACCCAGTACTTC. The full variable domain, with the rest looked up from reference TRBV2 and TRBJ2-5, is EPEVTQTPSHQVTQMGQEVILRCVPISNHLYFYWYRQILGQKVEFLVSFYNNEISEKSEIFDDQFSVERPDGSNFTLKIRSTKLEDSAMYFCASSGQLQETQYFGPGTRLLVL.